This entry concerns a single TCR beta chain. Germline assignment: CDR1 SGHVS and CDR2 FQNEAQ. This CDR3 region has 15 residues. Trimming took off 1 base at V and 3 bases at J, with 12 bases between the two ends. Authors' analysis steps: Using reference gene primer amplification, nucleated cell counts were estimated. Only in-frame clones appear in the TCRdb table, and some are missing; sequencing was by immunoSEQ multiplex PCR. For V, J and clone size, that table is used; D and trimming come from the DNA. Of under 200,000 clones listed, approximately 89% were seen once; the top ten hold approximately 3.5%. This record belongs to a study of blood T cell repertoires in COVID-19. Across the study: The samples span acute and convalescent COVID-19 from the United States, Italy and Spain. Nucleic acid was either cDNA or gDNA, and it came from T cells, B-cell-depleted T cells, or PBMCs.

V usage is TRBV7-8 and J usage is TRBJ1-1; D is perhaps TRBD1 (6 bases). Sequences were obtained from peripheral blood. The TCR was taken from a man in his 70s with acute or convalescent COVID-19. The CDR3 spells CASSLGTGLYTEAFF. The DNA for the CDR3 is TGTGCCAGCAGCTTAGGAACAGGGCTCTACACTGAAGCTTTCTTT.